This is a list of T cell receptor beta chains from one sample in a study of blood T cell repertoires in COVID-19. Only in-frame clones appear in the TCRdb table, and some are missing; sequencing was by immunoSEQ multiplex PCR. The sample contains hundreds of thousands of clones, about nine tenths of which appear only once. Input material: peripheral blood. These receptors originate from an older woman who had recovered from COVID-19. CDR3s include the opening cysteine and the closing phenylalanine or tryptophan. The order of the fields is J gene, V gene, clone size, D gene, CDR3 DNA, CDR3 protein. A D gene is named only where the DNA matches it firmly. Clone size is shown for a subset of rows, as once, few, many or a class of expanded clone.

J: TRBJ2-3
V: TRBV27
size: .
D: .
DNA: TGTGCCAGCAGTTTAATAACAGATACGCAGTATTTT
CDR3: CASSLITDTQYF

J: TRBJ1-1
V: TRBV28
size: .
D: .
DNA: TGTGCCAGCAGCCTTACGGACAGACTGAACACTGAAGCTTTCTTT
CDR3: CASSLTDRLNTEAFF

J: TRBJ1-1
V: TRBV5-1
size: .
D: .
DNA: TGCGCCAGCAGCTGGGGGGGTAACACTGAAGCTTTCTTT
CDR3: CASSWGGNTEAFF

J: TRBJ2-7
V: TRBV19
size: once
D: TRBD1
DNA: TGTGCCAGTAGTCCCTTTGGGACAGGGAACTACGAGCAGTACTTC
CDR3: CASSPFGTGNYEQYF

J: TRBJ2-3
V: TRBV7-2
size: .
D: TRBD2
DNA: TGTGCCAGCAGCAGCCGACTAGCGGGGGGGGGAGATACGCAGTATTTT
CDR3: CASSSRLAGGGDTQYF

J: TRBJ1-5
V: TRBV19
size: .
D: .
DNA: TGTGCCAGTAGTATAACTGGACAGTATAGCAATCAGCCCCAGCATTTT
CDR3: CASSITGQYSNQPQHF

J: TRBJ2-3
V: TRBV5-4
size: once
D: TRBD2
DNA: TGTGCCAGCAGTTCCAAGACTAGCGGGGGGGCAACAGATACGCAGTATTTT
CDR3: CASSSKTSGGATDTQYF

J: TRBJ2-7
V: TRBV6-5
size: .
D: TRBD2
DNA: TGTGCCAGCAGAGCTAGCGGGGGGAGCTACGAGCAGTACTTC
CDR3: CASRASGGSYEQYF

J: TRBJ2-3
V: TRBV5-4
size: .
D: .
DNA: TGTGCCAGCAGCCCACAGGGTCTTAGCACAGATACGCAGTATTTT
CDR3: CASSPQGLSTDTQYF

J: TRBJ1-2
V: TRBV4-2
size: .
D: TRBD1
DNA: TGTGCCAGCAGCCAAGGCCGACAGGGGGACTATGGCTACACCTTC
CDR3: CASSQGRQGDYGYTF

J: TRBJ2-3
V: TRBV5-1
size: .
D: TRBD2
DNA: TGCGCCAGCAGCGACCCTAGCGGGGCGACAGATACGCAGTATTTT
CDR3: CASSDPSGATDTQYF

J: TRBJ2-2
V: TRBV6-5
size: .
D: .
DNA: TGTGCCAGCGTTCTGGCTAGCCCGAACACCGGGGAGCTGTTTTTT
CDR3: CASVLASPNTGELFF

J: TRBJ1-1
V: TRBV5-4
size: once
D: .
DNA: TGTGCCAGCAGCTTGGTAAACAGGGTGAACACTGAAGCTTTCTTT
CDR3: CASSLVNRVNTEAFF

J: TRBJ2-1
V: TRBV10-3
size: .
D: TRBD2
DNA: TGTGCCATCAGTGAGGGGACTAGCCTCAATGAGCAGTTCTTC
CDR3: CAISEGTSLNEQFF

J: TRBJ2-1
V: TRBV3-1/TRBV3-2
size: .
D: .
DNA: TGTGCCAGCAGCCAAGATCCGAGGGCATACAATGAGCAGTTCTTC
CDR3: CASSQDPRAYNEQFF

J: TRBJ1-5
V: TRBV2
size: .
D: .
DNA: TGTGCCAGCAGTGAAGTTTCAGGGTTCAATCAGCCCCAGCATTTT
CDR3: CASSEVSGFNQPQHF

J: TRBJ2-7
V: TRBV5-5
size: .
D: .
DNA: TGTGCCAGCAGGGGCCGAGTGGGGGCTAACGACGAGCAGTACTTC
CDR3: CASRGRVGANDEQYF

J: TRBJ2-7
V: TRBV11-2
size: once
D: .
DNA: TGTGCCAGCAGCTTCGGGCAGGGTAACGAGCAGTACTTC
CDR3: CASSFGQGNEQYF

J: TRBJ1-5
V: TRBV4-1
size: few
D: TRBD1
DNA: TGCGCCAGCAGCCAAGATGTCCCGACAGGGATGGGCAATCAGCCCCAGCATTTT
CDR3: CASSQDVPTGMGNQPQHF

J: TRBJ1-1
V: TRBV27
size: .
D: .
DNA: TGTGCCAGCAGTTCCCCGAATCGGGGCACTGAAGCTTTCTTT
CDR3: CASSSPNRGTEAFF

J: TRBJ1-2
V: TRBV28
size: .
D: TRBD1
DNA: TGTGCCAGCAGCCCAGGGGGGACAGGGGGTGGGTATGGCTACACCTTC
CDR3: CASSPGGTGGGYGYTF

J: TRBJ2-4
V: TRBV4-1
size: .
D: .
DNA: TGCGCCAGCAGCCAATCGGAAGCAGGGATCCTTCAAGCCAAAAACATTCAGTACTTC
CDR3: CASSQSEAGILQAKNIQYF

J: TRBJ1-5
V: TRBV5-1
size: .
D: .
DNA: TGCGCCAGCAGCCTACAACCAGGGGTTTCGGATCAGCCCCAGCATTTT
CDR3: CASSLQPGVSDQPQHF

J: TRBJ1-1
V: TRBV5-1
size: .
D: TRBD1
DNA: TGCGCCAGCCGACGGGACAGGGGGACTGAAGCTTTCTTT
CDR3: CASRRDRGTEAFF

J: TRBJ2-1
V: TRBV7-9
size: .
D: .
DNA: TGTGCCAGCGGGAGAGGCAATGAGCAGTTCTTC
CDR3: CASGRGNEQFF

J: TRBJ2-2
V: TRBV11-2
size: .
D: .
DNA: TGTGCCAGCAGCGGGGCAGCTTGGAACACCGGGGAGCTGTTTTTT
CDR3: CASSGAAWNTGELFF

J: TRBJ1-1
V: TRBV6-5
size: .
D: .
DNA: TGTGCCAGCAGTACGTCAGGCCTTACTTACCAAGCTTTCTTT
CDR3: CASSTSGLTYQAFF

J: TRBJ1-1
V: TRBV4-3
size: .
D: .
DNA: TGCGCCAGCAGCCAAGGGGACGGGAGAATTGGTGAAGCTTTCTTT
CDR3: CASSQGDGRIGEAFF